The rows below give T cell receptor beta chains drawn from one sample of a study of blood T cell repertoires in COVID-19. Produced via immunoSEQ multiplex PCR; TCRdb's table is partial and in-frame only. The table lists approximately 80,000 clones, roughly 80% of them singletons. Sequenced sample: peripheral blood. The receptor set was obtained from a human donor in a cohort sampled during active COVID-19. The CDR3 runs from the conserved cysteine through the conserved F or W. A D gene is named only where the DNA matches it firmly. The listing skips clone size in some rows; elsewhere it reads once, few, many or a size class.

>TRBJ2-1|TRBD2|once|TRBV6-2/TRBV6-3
CASSPWGGPYNEQFF
TGTGCCAGCAGCCCCTGGGGGGGTCCCTACAATGAGCAGTTCTTC
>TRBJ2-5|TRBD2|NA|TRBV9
CASSVTGGKETQYF
TGTGCCAGCAGCGTAACGGGGGGGAAAGAGACCCAGTACTTC
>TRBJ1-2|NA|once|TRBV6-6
CASSYSSGGYGYTF
TGTGCCAGCAGTTACTCGAGCGGTGGCTATGGCTACACCTTC
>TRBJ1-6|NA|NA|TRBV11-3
CASSTRTEYNSPLHF
TGTGCCAGCAGCACCCGGACAGAATATAATTCACCCCTCCACTTT
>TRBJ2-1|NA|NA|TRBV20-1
CSASSAINEQFF
TGCAGTGCTAGTAGCGCAATCAATGAGCAGTTCTTC
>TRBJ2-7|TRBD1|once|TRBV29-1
CSVATGQGGYEQYF
TGCAGCGTTGCTACTGGACAGGGAGGTTACGAGCAGTACTTC
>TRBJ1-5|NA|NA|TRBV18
CASSPPNAGLDQPQHF
TGTGCCAGCTCACCACCGAACGCAGGATTAGATCAGCCCCAGCATTTT
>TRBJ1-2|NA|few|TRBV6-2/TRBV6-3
CASSRAGYGYTF
TGTGCCAGCAGTAGAGCGGGGTATGGCTACACCTTC
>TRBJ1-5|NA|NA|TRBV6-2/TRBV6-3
CASSPRNQPQHF
TGTGCCAGCAGCCCCCGGAATCAGCCCCAGCATTTT
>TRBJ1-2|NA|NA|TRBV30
CAWSATAGQKFNYGYTF
TGTGCCTGGAGTGCCACGGCAGGACAGAAATTTAACTATGGCTACACCTTC
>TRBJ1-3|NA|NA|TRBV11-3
CASSLDGGSSGNTIYF
TGTGCCAGCAGCTTAGATGGAGGGTCCTCTGGAAACACCATATATTTT
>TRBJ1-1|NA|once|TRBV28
CASSSLMNTEAFF
TGTGCCAGCAGTTCCCTAATGAACACTGAAGCTTTCTTT
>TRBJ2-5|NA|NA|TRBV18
CASSLRPNSQETQYF
TGTGCCAGCTCTCTAAGGCCCAACAGTCAAGAGACCCAGTACTTC